The rows below give T cell receptor beta chains drawn from one sample of a study. MiXCR was run by TCRdb on the 5' RACE reads, yielding one entry per CDR3 protein. The sample has 30,000 to 35,000 distinct CDR3 sequences; 20% to 30% are singletons. Sample: tumor-infiltrating Tregs sorted from the breast tumor. The receptors here all came from a female donor with breast cancer. Each CDR3 is given with its conserved first and last residue. D genes are given only for firm matches. Size is stated for part of the rows, as once, few or many counts, or as a class when the clone is expanded.

J: TRBJ1-5; D: .; size: medium-sized; V: TRBV20-1; CDR3: CSARQGYQPQHF; DNA: TGCAGTGCTAGACAGGGATATCAGCCCCAGCATTTT
J: TRBJ1-2; D: .; size: .; V: TRBV5-1; CDR3: CASSLEPGGYGYTF; DNA: TGCGCCAGCAGCTTGGAGCCAGGAGGCTATGGCTACACCTTC
J: TRBJ2-1; D: TRBD2; size: few; V: TRBV19; CDR3: CASSIGLASYNEQFF; DNA: TGTGCCAGTAGTATTGGACTAGCGAGTTACAATGAGCAGTTCTTC
J: TRBJ1-5; D: .; size: many; V: TRBV6-6; CDR3: CASGQPMSPQHF; DNA: TGTGCCAGCGGACAGCCAATGTCGCCCCAGCATTTT
J: TRBJ2-1; D: .; size: .; V: TRBV9; CDR3: CASSPPPTSNEQFF; DNA: TGTGCCAGCAGCCCCCCCCCTACTAGCAATGAGCAGTTCTTC
J: TRBJ1-6; D: .; size: .; V: TRBV5-1; CDR3: CASSLGTRNSPLHF; DNA: TGCGCCAGCAGCTTGGGGACAAGGAATTCACCCCTCCACTTT
J: TRBJ1-5; D: .; size: .; V: TRBV15; CDR3: CATSREQYNQPQHF; DNA: TGTGCCACCAGCAGAGAACAGTACAATCAGCCCCAGCATTTT
J: TRBJ1-5; D: .; size: medium-sized; V: TRBV20-1; CDR3: CSATGGGGNQPQHF; DNA: TGCAGTGCTACTGGGGGCGGGGGCAATCAGCCCCAGCATTTT
J: TRBJ2-7; D: TRBD1; size: few; V: TRBV3-1; CDR3: CASSGKQGVSYEQYF; DNA: TGTGCCAGCAGCGGAAAACAGGGGGTCTCCTACGAGCAGTACTTC
J: TRBJ2-1; D: TRBD2; size: many; V: TRBV7-8; CDR3: CASSLRLAGVYNEQFF; DNA: TGTGCCAGCAGCTTACGTCTAGCGGGAGTCTACAATGAGCAGTTCTTC
J: TRBJ2-7; D: .; size: many; V: TRBV7-2; CDR3: CASSLTGYEQYF; DNA: TGTGCCAGCAGCTTAACGGGTTACGAGCAGTACTTC
J: TRBJ1-1; D: .; size: .; V: TRBV5-1; CDR3: CASSGGVGGTEAFF; DNA: TGCGCCAGCAGCGGTGGAGTAGGGGGCACTGAAGCTTTCTTT
J: TRBJ2-3; D: TRBD2; size: few; V: TRBV7-9; CDR3: CASNPIRGAGLEWSTDTQYF; DNA: TGTGCCAGCAACCCTATAAGGGGGGCGGGACTAGAGTGGAGCACAGATACGCAGTATTTT
J: TRBJ1-1; D: .; size: .; V: TRBV12-3/TRBV12-4; CDR3: CASRPQTEAFF; DNA: TGTGCCAGCAGGCCCCAGACCGAAGCTTTCTTT
J: TRBJ2-7; D: TRBD2; size: .; V: TRBV5-1; CDR3: CASSLTSGSVSYEQYF; DNA: TGCGCCAGCAGCTTGACTAGCGGGAGTGTATCCTACGAGCAGTACTTC
J: TRBJ2-2; D: .; size: many; V: TRBV2; CDR3: CASSESVRTGELFF; DNA: TGTGCCAGCAGTGAATCTGTAAGGACCGGGGAGCTGTTTTTT
J: TRBJ2-3; D: .; size: many; V: TRBV3-1; CDR3: CASSRGDTQYF; DNA: TGTGCCAGCAGCCGAGGGGATACGCAGTATTTT
J: TRBJ1-6; D: TRBD1; size: medium-sized; V: TRBV15; CDR3: CATSARDRGDSPLHF; DNA: TGTGCCACCAGCGCCCGGGACAGGGGGGACTCACCCCTCCACTTT
J: TRBJ1-1; D: .; size: many; V: TRBV5-1; CDR3: CASSLGVGANTEAFF; DNA: TGCGCCAGCAGCTTGGGAGTGGGGGCTAATACTGAAGCTTTCTTT
J: TRBJ1-1; D: .; size: many; V: TRBV6-6; CDR3: CASSSDPGRGLGGTEAFF; DNA: TGTGCCAGCAGCTCCGACCCTGGTCGAGGGCTAGGTGGGACTGAAGCTTTCTTT
J: TRBJ2-1; D: .; size: many; V: TRBV9; CDR3: CASSEGFANEQFF; DNA: TGTGCCAGCAGCGAGGGCTTCGCGAATGAGCAGTTCTTC
J: TRBJ2-1; D: TRBD2; size: .; V: TRBV20-1; CDR3: CSAPRAGTSGSNNEQLF; DNA: TGCAGTGCCCCTAGGGCCGGGACTAGCGGGTCGAACAATGAGCAGCTCTTC
J: TRBJ1-2; D: TRBD1; size: .; V: TRBV7-6; CDR3: CASSPRQGANYGYTF; DNA: TGTGCCAGCAGCCCACGACAGGGGGCTAACTATGGCTACACCTTC
J: TRBJ1-2; D: .; size: many; V: TRBV25-1; CDR3: CASSPPGGAYGYTF; DNA: TGTGCCAGCAGTCCGCCGGGGGGGGCGTATGGCTACACCTTT
J: TRBJ1-1; D: .; size: .; V: TRBV9; CDR3: CASSAGSSTEAFF; DNA: TGTGCTAGCAGCGCCGGGTCGAGCACTGAAGCTTTCTTT
J: TRBJ2-1; D: TRBD2; size: many; V: TRBV6-2/TRBV6-3; CDR3: CASSYRGGSSYNEQFF; DNA: TGTGCCAGCAGTTACCGCGGGGGGAGCTCCTACAATGAGCAGTTCTTC
J: TRBJ2-3; D: .; size: few; V: TRBV19; CDR3: CASSIFGQSTDTQYF; DNA: TGTGCCAGTAGTATTTTCGGACAGAGCACAGATACGCAGTATTTT
J: TRBJ2-7; D: TRBD2; size: .; V: TRBV28; CDR3: CASTPGLAGAYEQYF; DNA: TGTGCCAGCACCCCGGGACTAGCGGGGGCCTACGAGCAGTACTTC
J: TRBJ2-1; D: TRBD1; size: .; V: TRBV6-1; CDR3: CASRVDRGRRPEEFF; DNA: TGTGCCAGCAGGGTGGACAGGGGAAGGCGGCCCGAGGAGTTCTTC
J: TRBJ2-1; D: TRBD2; size: .; V: TRBV15; CDR3: CATSSKGLAGTPSEQSF; DNA: TGTGCCACCAGCAGCAAAGGACTAGCGGGCACTCCCAGTGAGCAGTCCTTC
J: TRBJ1-1; D: .; size: many; V: TRBV9; CDR3: CASSVVGGMGTEAFF; DNA: TGTGCCAGCAGCGTAGTCGGGGGCATGGGCACTGAAGCTTTCTTT